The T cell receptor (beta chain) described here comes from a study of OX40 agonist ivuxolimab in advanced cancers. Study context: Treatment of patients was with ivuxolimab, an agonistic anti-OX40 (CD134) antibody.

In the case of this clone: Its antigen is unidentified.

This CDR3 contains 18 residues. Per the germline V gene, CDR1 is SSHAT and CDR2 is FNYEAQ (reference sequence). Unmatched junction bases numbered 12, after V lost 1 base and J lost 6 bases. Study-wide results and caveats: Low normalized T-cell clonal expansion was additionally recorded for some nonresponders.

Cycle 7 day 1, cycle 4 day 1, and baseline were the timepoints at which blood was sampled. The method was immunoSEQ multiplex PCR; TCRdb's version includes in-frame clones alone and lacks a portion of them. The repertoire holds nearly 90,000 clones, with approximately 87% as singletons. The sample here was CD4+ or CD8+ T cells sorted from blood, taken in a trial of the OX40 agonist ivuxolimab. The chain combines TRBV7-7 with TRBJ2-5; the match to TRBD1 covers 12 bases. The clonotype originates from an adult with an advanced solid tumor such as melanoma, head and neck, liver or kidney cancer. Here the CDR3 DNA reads TGTGCCAGCAGCTTAGTGGACCTGCGGGACAGGGGGCGGAAGACCCAGTACTTC. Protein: CASSLVDLRDRGRKTQYF.